A selection of T cell receptor beta chains follows, all from one sample in a study of blood T cell repertoires in COVID-19. Measured with immunoSEQ multiplex PCR; TCRdb has only the in-frame clones, and not every one. The sample carries roughly 180,000 clones, around 80% recorded once. Source material: PBMCs or T cells enriched from blood (not recorded which). All receptors derive from a man aged 45-60 years who had recovered from COVID-19. CDR3s include the opening cysteine and the closing phenylalanine or tryptophan. A D gene is named only where the DNA matches it firmly. A clone size is listed for some rows: how often the clone was seen (once, few, many), or a class if it is expanded.

abundance,v_gene,j_gene,d_gene,CDR3aa,CDR3nt
NA,TRBV28,TRBJ1-5,NA,CASSLANQPQHF,TGTGCCAGCAGTTTGGCCAATCAGCCCCAGCATTTT
NA,TRBV7-9,TRBJ1-6,TRBD1,CASSSGQGMDNSPLHF,TGTGCCAGCAGCTCGGGACAGGGGATGGATAATTCACCCCTCCACTTT
few,TRBV6-5,TRBJ1-2,NA,CASSYSTGGDRPFF,TGTGCCAGCAGTTACTCGACGGGTGGCGACAGACCCTTCTTC
once,TRBV5-4,TRBJ1-6,TRBD1,CASSSHFFGQGARLHF,TGTGCCAGCAGCTCCCACTTTTTCGGACAGGGCGCACGGCTCCACTTT
few,TRBV3-1/TRBV3-2,TRBJ1-2,NA,CASSSLPYGYTF,TGTGCCAGCAGTTCCCTACCCTATGGCTACACCTTC
NA,TRBV28,TRBJ2-7,TRBD1,CASPPTPGTGGHEQYF,TGTGCCAGCCCCCCTACTCCCGGGACAGGGGGTCACGAGCAGTACTTC
NA,TRBV9,TRBJ2-5,TRBD1,CASSRTGNQETQYF,TGTGCCAGCAGCCGGACAGGGAATCAAGAGACCCAGTACTTC
NA,TRBV19,TRBJ2-7,TRBD1,CASTLGQGRGYEQYF,TGTGCCAGTACCCTGGGACAGGGTAGAGGATACGAGCAGTACTTC
NA,TRBV21-1,TRBJ1-4,NA,CASTAINGQGLGNEKLFF,TGTGCCAGCACCGCTATCAATGGGCAGGGCCTCGGTAATGAAAAACTGTTTTTT
NA,TRBV7-3,TRBJ2-3,TRBD2,CASSLTPWAGGFTDTQYF,TGTGCCAGCAGCTTAACGCCCTGGGCGGGGGGGTTCACAGATACGCAGTATTTT
NA,TRBV6-2/TRBV6-3,TRBJ2-2,TRBD2,CASSYLLQRGSTGELFF,TGTGCCAGCAGTTACCTCCTCCAGCGGGGGAGCACCGGGGAGCTGTTTTTT
few,TRBV10-3,TRBJ2-7,TRBD1,CAISGNSGTGSSYEQYF,TGTGCCATCAGTGGAAACTCCGGGACAGGGTCTTCCTACGAGCAGTACTTC
once,TRBV5-6,TRBJ2-4,TRBD1,CASSNRVTGGNIQYF,TGTGCCAGCTCAAATCGGGTAACAGGGGGAAACATTCAGTACTTC
NA,TRBV5-5,TRBJ1-5,TRBD1,CASKRGQGGSNQPQHF,TGTGCCAGCAAACGTGGACAGGGAGGTAGCAATCAGCCCCAGCATTTT
NA,TRBV18,TRBJ2-7,TRBD1,CASSPRPGTEAYEQYF,TGTGCCAGCTCACCTCGCCCCGGGACAGAGGCCTACGAGCAGTACTTC
NA,TRBV5-5,TRBJ1-5,TRBD1,CASSLYRGKDQPQHF,TGTGCCAGCAGCTTGTACAGGGGGAAGGATCAGCCCCAGCATTTT
NA,TRBV28,TRBJ1-1,NA,CASSKGGANTEAFF,TGTGCCAGCAGTAAAGGGGGGGCGAACACTGAAGCTTTCTTT
NA,TRBV30,TRBJ1-2,TRBD1,CAWSRTGRGGNYGYTF,TGTGCCTGGAGCAGGACAGGGCGGGGTGGGAACTATGGCTACACCTTC
NA,TRBV5-6,TRBJ1-6,NA,CASDKTEGKSPLHF,TGTGCCAGTGATAAGACAGAAGGAAAATCACCCCTCCACTTT
NA,TRBV9,TRBJ2-5,TRBD1,CASSAETGGLGETQYF,TGTGCCAGCAGCGCCGAGACAGGGGGGCTAGGGGAGACCCAGTACTTC
NA,TRBV19,TRBJ2-7,NA,CASSSILPGQGIYEQYF,TGTGCCAGTAGCAGTATCCTCCCGGGACAAGGGATCTACGAGCAGTACTTC
NA,TRBV12-3/TRBV12-4,TRBJ1-2,TRBD1,CASSLGGTGYTF,TGTGCCAGCAGCCTAGGGGGCACTGGCTACACCTTC
NA,TRBV27,TRBJ2-1,NA,CASSFSLVGNEQFF,TGTGCCAGCAGTTTCTCTTTAGTTGGCAATGAGCAGTTCTTC
NA,TRBV5-1,TRBJ2-3,TRBD2,CASSLGLAGAVDTQYF,TGCGCCAGCAGCTTGGGACTAGCGGGGGCGGTAGATACGCAGTATTTT
NA,TRBV7-9,TRBJ1-1,NA,CASSMDTAGAEAFF,TGTGCCAGCAGCATGGACACTGCAGGTGCTGAAGCTTTCTTT
NA,TRBV7-2,TRBJ1-2,TRBD1,CASNNSPGQGSYGYTF,TGTGCCAGCAACAACTCCCCGGGACAGGGTTCCTATGGCTACACCTTC
NA,TRBV14,TRBJ2-7,TRBD2,CASSLIAGGTYEQYF,TGTGCCAGCAGCCTCATAGCGGGAGGGACCTACGAGCAGTACTTC
NA,TRBV6-5,TRBJ1-1,NA,CASRQDNRAHTEAFF,TGTGCCAGCAGGCAAGACAACAGGGCTCACACTGAAGCTTTCTTT
many,TRBV19,TRBJ1-2,TRBD1,CAKTGQNDGYTF,TGTGCCAAGACAGGGCAAAATGATGGCTACACCTTC
once,TRBV7-2,TRBJ2-3,TRBD1,CASSPLTGTGRTDTQYF,TGTGCCAGCAGCCCGTTAACCGGGACAGGACGCACAGATACGCAGTATTTT
NA,TRBV7-9,TRBJ2-3,TRBD1,CATGTDLRNTQYF,TGTGCGACCGGGACAGACCTCAGGAATACGCAGTATTTT
NA,TRBV5-6,TRBJ1-4,NA,CASSSPLSLYEKLFF,TGTGCCAGCAGCTCCCCCCTATCGCTTTATGAAAAACTGTTTTTT
NA,TRBV28,TRBJ2-7,NA,CASSLNRENYEQYF,TGTGCCAGCAGTTTAAACAGGGAGAACTACGAGCAGTACTTC
NA,TRBV7-8,TRBJ1-4,TRBD1,CASSLGQGNEKLFF,TGTGCCAGCAGCTTAGGACAGGGTAATGAAAAACTGTTTTTT
NA,TRBV18,TRBJ1-1,NA,CASSPPRGGDTEAFF,TGTGCCAGCTCACCGCCGAGGGGGGGGGACACTGAAGCTTTCTTT
NA,TRBV5-6,TRBJ2-7,TRBD2,CASSWEPGLAAYEQYF,TGTGCCAGCAGCTGGGAACCGGGACTAGCGGCCTACGAGCAGTACTTC
NA,TRBV19,TRBJ2-2,NA,CASSIWGQVTGELFF,TGTGCCAGTAGTATCTGGGGGCAGGTTACCGGGGAGCTGTTTTTT
NA,TRBV29-1,TRBJ2-3,NA,CSVEGYRGITDTQYF,TGCAGCGTTGAAGGGTACCGAGGGATCACAGATACGCAGTATTTT
NA,TRBV19,TRBJ2-2,NA,CASSIDPGLAALSGELFF,TGTGCCAGTAGTATAGATCCCGGGCTAGCTGCTTTATCCGGGGAGCTGTTTTTT
NA,TRBV18,TRBJ1-1,NA,CASSPLDTLSEAFF,TGTGCCAGCTCACCTCTTGACACTCTCTCTGAAGCTTTCTTT
NA,TRBV9,TRBJ2-5,NA,CASSASGRSETQYF,TGTGCCAGCAGCGCAAGCGGACGTTCGGAGACCCAGTACTTC
NA,TRBV4-1,TRBJ2-7,TRBD2,CASSQADSGKHYEQYF,TGCGCCAGCAGCCAGGCTGACAGCGGGAAACACTACGAGCAGTACTTC
NA,TRBV3-1/TRBV3-2,TRBJ2-1,NA,CASSLRSGQGYEQFF,TGTGCCAGCAGCCTCCGAAGCGGGCAGGGCTATGAGCAGTTCTTC
NA,TRBV5-5,TRBJ2-7,TRBD1,CASSSGDRVAYEQYF,TGTGCCAGCAGCTCCGGGGACAGGGTCGCCTACGAGCAGTACTTC
NA,TRBV27,TRBJ1-6,NA,CASTPLNSVNSPLHF,TGTGCCAGCACCCCTCTCAACAGTGTGAATTCACCCCTCCACTTT
NA,TRBV11-2,TRBJ2-2,NA,CASSLHRTGELFF,TGTGCCAGCAGCTTGCACAGGACCGGGGAGCTGTTTTTT
NA,TRBV25-1,TRBJ1-2,NA,CASSSGLGHYGYTF,TGTGCCAGCAGTTCGGGGTTGGGCCACTATGGCTACACCTTC